This TCR beta chain was recovered during a study of blood T cell repertoires in COVID-19. Here immunoSEQ multiplex PCR was the method, and the copy in TCRdb shows in-frame clones only, minus some. The sample contains roughly 180,000 clones, 82% of which appear only once. V was clipped by 3 bases and J by 5 bases, with 10 bases between them. Germline-derived CDR1 and CDR2 are SGHAT and FQNNGV. This CDR3 spans 14 amino acids. The V call is TRBV11-2, the J call TRBJ2-2; possible D gene TRBD1, 6 bases. Input material: PBMCs or T cells enriched from blood (not recorded which). The clonotype comes from a man in his forties or fifties who had recovered from COVID-19. The CDR3 DNA is TGTGCCAGCAGCTTGGCCAGGGGAACCGGGGAGCTGTTTTTT. It codes for CASSLARGTGELFF.